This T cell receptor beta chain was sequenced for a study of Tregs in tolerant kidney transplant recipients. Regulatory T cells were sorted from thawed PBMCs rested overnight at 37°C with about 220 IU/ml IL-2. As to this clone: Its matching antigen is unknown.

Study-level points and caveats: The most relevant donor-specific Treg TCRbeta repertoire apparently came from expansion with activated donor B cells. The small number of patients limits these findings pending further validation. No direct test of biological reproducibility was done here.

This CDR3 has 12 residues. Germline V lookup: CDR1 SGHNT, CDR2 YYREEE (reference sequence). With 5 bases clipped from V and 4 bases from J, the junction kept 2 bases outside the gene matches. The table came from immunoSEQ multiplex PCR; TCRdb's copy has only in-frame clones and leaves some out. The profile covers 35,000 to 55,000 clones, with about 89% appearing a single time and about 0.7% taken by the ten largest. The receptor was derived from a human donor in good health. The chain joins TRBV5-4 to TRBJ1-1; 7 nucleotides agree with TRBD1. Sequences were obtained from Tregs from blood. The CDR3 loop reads CASRTGSTEAFF. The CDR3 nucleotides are TGTGCCAGCAGGACAGGGAGCACTGAAGCTTTCTTT.